Listed here are 28 T cell receptor beta chains from one sample, sequenced in a study of blood T cell repertoires in COVID-19. Using immunoSEQ multiplex PCR, the repertoire was profiled, and TCRdb retains in-frame clones only, with some absent. The repertoire includes about 330,000 clones, approximately 89% of them detected once, and about 5.4% sits in the top ten. The sample was PBMCs or T cells enriched from blood (not recorded which). Receptor source: a woman under 40 who had recovered from COVID-19.

The chain combines TRBV4-2 with TRBJ2-7; possible D gene TRBD1, 5 bases. Germline V gene sequence: CDR1 LGHNA, CDR2 YNFKEQ. V was clipped by 4 bases and J by 1 base, with 14 bases between them. The CDR3 runs 15 residues. This CDR3 reads CASSPPGPASYEQYF. CDR3 DNA sequence: TGTGCCAGCAGCCCCCCAGGGCCTGCTTCCTACGAGCAGTACTTC.

The rearrangement joins TRBV28 to TRBJ1-2; D gene unclear. The V gene lost 3 bases and the J gene lost 4 bases, with 6 bases spanning the gap. The CDR3 extends over 12 amino acids. Germline V gene lookup returns CDR1 MDHEN and CDR2 SYDVKM. The CDR3 is CASSFDIYGYTF. CDR3 DNA sequence: TGTGCCAGCAGTTTTGACATCTATGGCTACACCTTC.

The CDR3 coding sequence is TGTGCCACCCAAGGGACAGCCGCTAACTATGGCTACACCTTC. Its protein is CATQGTAANYGYTF. The chain employs TRBV19 and TRBJ1-2; 7 bases map to TRBD1. The V gene's germline CDR1 is LNHDA and CDR2 SQIVND (reference sequence). With V trimmed by 10 bases and J by 0 bases, 8 bases remained unmatched. The CDR3 has 14 amino acids.

The chain recombines TRBV25-1 with TRBJ1-1; a weak D match, TRBD1 (6 bases). V gave up 6 bases and J gave up 3 bases, with 14 bases separating them. Germline-derived CDR1 and CDR2 are MGHDK and SYGVNS. The CDR3 extends over 14 amino acids. The CDR3 reads CASSQTGSDTEAFF. In DNA form, the CDR3 reads TGTGCCAGCAGCCAGACAGGTAGTGACACTGAAGCTTTCTTT.

The J gene is TRBJ1-4, the V gene TRBV5-5; 7 bases line up with TRBD1. CDR1 is SGHKS and CDR2 is YYEKEE in the germline V gene (reference sequence). Losses at the gene ends were 1 base for V and 7 bases for J; bases not matched to a gene: 7. The CDR3 has 15 amino acids. The CDR3 region is CASSLSGTEAEKLFF. Here the CDR3 DNA reads TGTGCCAGCAGCTTGTCCGGGACAGAGGCTGAAAAACTGTTTTTT.

This clone was counted between two and nine times. This chain connects TRBV28 to TRBJ2-7, with a possible D match to TRBD2 (5 bases). Germline loops: CDR1 MDHEN, CDR2 SYDVKM. The CDR3 spans 16 residues. V lost 6 bases to trimming and J lost 2 bases, with 20 bases between them. As DNA, the CDR3 is TGTGCCAGCAGGTTGCTATCGGGCCGGGGAACCTACGAGCAGTACTTC. This translates into CASRLLSGRGTYEQYF. The entire variable domain, with the rest obtained from reference TRBV28 and TRBJ2-7, is as follows: DVKVTQSSRYLVKRTGEKVFLECVQDMDHENMFWYRQDPGLGLRLIYFSYDVKMKEKGDIPEGYSVSREKKERFSLILESASTNQTSMYLCASRLLSGRGTYEQYFGPGTRLTVT.

This chain links TRBV12-3 or TRBV12-4 with TRBJ1-4; D may be TRBD1 (6 bases). The CDR3 has 13 residues. Trimming left V 6 bases short and J 7 bases short, with 12 bases between. CDR3 sequence: CASSLNRAEKLFF. Written as DNA, the CDR3 is TGTGCCAGCAGCCTCAACAGGGCTGAAAAACTGTTTTTT.

The J gene is TRBJ2-3, the V gene TRBV7-2; TRBD2 agrees at 7 bases. Germline V gene sequence: CDR1 SGHTA, CDR2 FQGNSA. Trimming at V came to 5 bases and at J to 1 base, leaving 9 bases not matched to a gene. CDR3 length: 16 amino acids. The CDR3 is CASSHPGRGGTDTQYF. The CDR3, as DNA: TGTGCCAGCAGCCACCCGGGACGGGGGGGCACAGATACGCAGTATTTT.

The chain joins TRBV29-1 to TRBJ1-3, with D possibly being TRBD1 (5 bases). The V end was cut by 4 bases, the J end by 0 bases, with 7 bases between. This CDR3 has 13 amino acids. In germline, CDR1 is SQVTM, CDR2 ANQGSEA. CDR3 nucleotides: TGCAGCGTTGGGACATCCTCTGGAAACACCATATATTTT. It encodes CSVGTSSGNTIYF.

V usage is TRBV12-3 or TRBV12-4 and J usage is TRBJ1-2; D not certain. CDR3 length: 13 amino acids. V shed 3 bases and J shed 6 bases, with 11 bases lying between them. Here the CDR3 reads CASSFQTFDGYTF. In nucleotides, the CDR3 is TGTGCCAGCAGTTTTCAGACATTCGATGGCTACACCTTC.

V and J are TRBV9 and TRBJ2-5; 10 positions agree with TRBD1. The CDR3 loop spans 15 amino acids. Germline assignment: CDR1 SGDLS and CDR2 YYNGEE. V gave up 1 base and J gave up 3 bases; unmatched junction bases: 3. The CDR3 loop reads CASSVHGTGEETQYF. In nucleotides, the CDR3 is TGTGCCAGCAGCGTACACGGGACAGGGGAAGAGACCCAGTACTTC.

This chain joins TRBV9 and TRBJ1-1, with D possibly matching TRBD1 (5 bases). CDR1 and CDR2 from the germline V gene are SGDLS and YYNGEE. The CDR3 extends over 14 amino acids. The V end was cut by 4 bases, the J end by 0 bases, with 10 bases between. This CDR3 is CASSPRGVNTEAFF. CDR3 DNA sequence: TGTGCCAGCAGCCCCCGGGGGGTGAACACTGAAGCTTTCTTT.

The chain has TRBV18 and TRBJ2-1; D remains unclear. The V gene's germline CDR1 is KGHSH and CDR2 LQKENI. V was trimmed by 3 bases and J by 4 bases, leaving 7 bases between them. The CDR3 runs 13 residues. CDR3 loop: CASSPSKYNEQFF. In nucleotides, the CDR3 is TGTGCCAGCTCACCCAGTAAGTACAATGAGCAGTTCTTC.

CDR3 region: CASRFSSYNEQFF. CDR3 DNA sequence: TGTGCCAGCAGGTTTAGCTCCTACAATGAGCAGTTCTTC. V and J are TRBV6-5 and TRBJ2-1; D not certain. Germline CDR1 MNHEY, CDR2 SVGAGI. V lost 6 bases to trimming and J lost 0 bases, with 6 bases between them. The CDR3 is 13 amino acids.

This clone was seen a handful of times. The gene calls are TRBV5-1 and TRBJ1-1, with a weak D call TRBD1 (6 bases). The germline V gene has CDR1 SGHRS and CDR2 YFSETQ. Trimming cost V 4 bases and J 5 bases, with 15 bases left between them. The CDR3 spans 14 residues. The CDR3 DNA follows: TGCGCCAGCAGCATCGCGGGGGCCCGAACTGAAGCTTTCTTT. This gives the protein CASSIAGARTEAFF. The full variable domain, in which reference TRBV5-1 and TRBJ1-1 provide the parts outside the CDR3, is KAGVTQTPRYLIKTRGQQVTLSCSPISGHRSVSWYQQTPGQGLQFLFEYFSETQRNKGNFPGRFSGRQFSNSRSEMNVSTLELGDSALYLCASSIAGARTEAFFGQGTRLTVV.

CDR3 sequence: CASSSRAGGHTGELFF. As DNA, the CDR3 is TGTGCCAGCAGTTCCCGGGCAGGGGGCCACACCGGGGAGCTGTTTTTT. This chain connects TRBV6-6 to TRBJ2-2; 8 bases match TRBD1. V lost 4 bases, J lost 3 bases, and 7 bases stayed unmatched. The CDR3 runs 16 residues. The germline gives CDR1 MNHNY, CDR2 SVGAGI (reference sequence).

The V gene is TRBV5-3, the J gene TRBJ1-5; 9 bases are a match to TRBD1. TRBV5-3 is reported as an ORF; its role is uncertain. The CDR3 loop spans 14 amino acids. V trimming: 3 bases; J trimming: 5 bases; junction bases outside the gene matches: 3. The CDR3 sequence is CARSSRDRDQPQHF. The CDR3 nucleotides read TGTGCCAGAAGCTCCCGGGACAGGGATCAGCCCCAGCATTTT.

In nucleotides, the CDR3 is TGTGCCAGCAGCTCAAGGACAGACTATGGCTACACCTTC. It specifies CASSSRTDYGYTF. The chain carries TRBV7-6 and TRBJ1-2, with D possibly matching TRBD1 (6 bases). The V end was cut by 4 bases, the J end by 3 bases, with 9 bases between. The germline V gene has CDR1 SGHVS and CDR2 FNYEAQ. The CDR3 runs 13 residues. Variable domain in full (rest from reference TRBV7-6 and TRBJ1-2): GAGVSQSPRYKVTKRGQDVALRCDPISGHVSLYWYRQALGQGPEFLTYFNYEAQQDKSGLPNDRFSAERPEGSISTLTIQRTEQRDSAMYRCASSSRTDYGYTFGSGTRLTVV.

This rearrangement joins TRBV3-1 (or the pseudogene TRBV3-2) to TRBJ2-7; weak D call: TRBD1 (6 bases). Germline CDR1 and CDR2: LGHDT and YNNKEL (reference sequence). The CDR3 covers 17 residues. Deletions cut 0 bases from V and 7 bases from J, with 22 bases between. DNA of the CDR3: TGTGCCAGCAGCCAAGATCGTGGGCAGGGGCCCCTTGAGGAGCAGTACTTC. Its translation: CASSQDRGQGPLEEQYF.

The chain combines TRBV2 with TRBJ1-1; the D is unclear. CDR3 length: 13 residues. The ends were cut back, 7 bases at V and 5 bases at J, with 14 bases in the middle. Germline lookup yields CDR1 SNHLY and CDR2 FYNNEI. The CDR3 DNA follows: TGTGCCAGCAAGAGGAGGGAGAAGACTGAAGCTTTCTTT. It is translated as CASKRREKTEAFF.

This clone turned up a few times. The chain is built from TRBV18 and TRBJ1-1; D perhaps matches TRBD1 (5 bases). The V gene lost 2 bases and the J gene lost 6 bases, with 13 bases spanning the gap. This CDR3 contains 14 residues. Germline loops: CDR1 KGHSH, CDR2 LQKENI. The CDR3 DNA reads as TGTGCCAGCTCACCATCAGGGACTGGCGCTGAAGCTTTCTTT. It translates to CASSPSGTGAEAFF.

The rearrangement links TRBV4-1 to TRBJ1-2, with 11 bases aligning to TRBD1. Trimming took 3 bases from V and 4 from J; bases not matched to a gene: 7. Per germline, CDR1 MGHRA and CDR2 YSYEKL. CDR3 length: 16 residues. CDR3: CASSQGTGGGTYGYTF. The CDR3 DNA reads TGCGCCAGCAGCCAGGGGACAGGGGGTGGGACCTATGGCTACACCTTC.

V gene TRBV28 combines with J gene TRBJ1-2; perhaps TRBD1 as D (5 bases). The germline gives CDR1 MDHEN, CDR2 SYDVKM. The CDR3 totals 13 residues. V was cut by 6 bases and J by 5 bases, with 13 bases left in between. As DNA, the CDR3 is TGTGCCAGCAGGGTCCGCGGGGGGTATGGCTACACCTTC. The encoded protein is CASRVRGGYGYTF.

The V gene is TRBV19, the J gene TRBJ1-5; 7 bases line up with TRBD1. The CDR3 has 20 residues. Germline CDR1 is LNHDA and CDR2 is SQIVND (reference sequence). The trim removed 5 bases at V and 4 bases at J, leaving 23 bases unmatched. This chain's CDR3 is CASSGKGAQGGPYRNQPQHF. DNA of the CDR3: TGTGCCAGTAGTGGCAAGGGGGCGCAGGGAGGTCCTTATAGGAATCAGCCCCAGCATTTT.

The table lists this clone with a count of one. The chain employs TRBV9 and TRBJ2-5; the match to TRBD1 covers 8 bases. With V trimmed by 3 bases and J by 4 bases, 8 bases remained unmatched. Per germline, CDR1 SGDLS and CDR2 YYNGEE. The CDR3 spans 15 residues. Here the CDR3 reads CASSAPDRGGETQYF. CDR3 nucleotide sequence: TGTGCCAGCAGCGCTCCCGACAGGGGAGGAGAGACCCAGTACTTC.

The gene calls are TRBV10-3 and TRBJ1-4; possible D gene TRBD1, 6 bases. Germline V gene lookup returns CDR1 ENHRY and CDR2 SYGVKD. Trimming removed 6 bases from V and 4 bases from J, with 15 bases in between. The CDR3 has 15 amino acids. The CDR3 spells CAIRSEQGDNEKLFF. CDR3 DNA sequence: TGTGCCATCAGATCGGAACAGGGAGATAATGAAAAACTGTTTTTT.

This sequence joins TRBV5-4 and TRBJ2-5, with 8 bases lining up with TRBD2. CDR1 and CDR2 (germline): SGHNT, YYREEE (reference sequence). V trimming: 2 bases; J trimming: 5 bases; junction bases outside the gene matches: 8. The CDR3 is 15 residues long. As DNA, the CDR3 is TGTGCCAGCAGCTTAACGGGACTAGGGGGGGAGACCCAGTACTTC. It translates to CASSLTGLGGETQYF.

The rearrangement joins TRBV29-1 to TRBJ1-5; 10 positions agree with TRBD1. V was clipped by 5 bases and J by 1 base; unmatched bases: 2. CDR3 size: 14 residues. Germline CDR1 SQVTM, CDR2 ANQGSEA. CDR3 loop: CSVRDRGSNQPQHF. CDR3 bases: TGCAGCGTTCGGGACAGGGGCAGCAATCAGCCCCAGCATTTT.